This is a list of T cell receptor beta chains from one sample in a study of blood T cell repertoires in COVID-19. Only in-frame clones appear in the TCRdb table, and some are missing; sequencing was by immunoSEQ multiplex PCR. This sample has about 200,000 clones; 70% to 85% occur once, and the top ten carry around 14%. The specimen was peripheral blood. The receptors here all came from a human donor in a cohort sampled during active COVID-19. Both conserved end residues are part of each CDR3. The D gene is left open where the match is weak. Where a row states a size, it is once, few, many or the class of an expanded clone; other rows omit it.

CDR3nt | CDR3aa | j_gene | v_gene | d_gene | abundance
TGTGCCAGCAGCCCCCCAGGGTATAATGAAAAACTGTTTTTT | CASSPPGYNEKLFF | TRBJ1-4 | TRBV7-9 | . | .
TGTGCCATCAGTGACCGAGACAGGGCCTCACCCCTCCACTTT | CAISDRDRASPLHF | TRBJ1-6 | TRBV10-3 | TRBD1 | .
TGTGCCACCAGCAGCCGGTTGGACAATGAGCAGTTCTTC | CATSSRLDNEQFF | TRBJ2-1 | TRBV15 | . | .
TGTGCCAGCAGCGGCGGGGGGACCTCCTACGAGCAGTACTTC | CASSGGGTSYEQYF | TRBJ2-7 | TRBV9 | TRBD2 | .
TGCGCCAGCAGCCAAGATAAATTTAGGGGGAATGAGCAGTTCTTC | CASSQDKFRGNEQFF | TRBJ2-1 | TRBV4-1 | . | .
TGTGCCAGCAGTTTCAGGGCTGGGGCCAACGTCCTGACTTTC | CASSFRAGANVLTF | TRBJ2-6 | TRBV27 | . | .
TGTGCCAGTAGTAAGGGGGGGCGGATGGACACCGGGGAGCTGTTTTTT | CASSKGGRMDTGELFF | TRBJ2-2 | TRBV19 | . | once
TGTGCCAGTAGTATAAGAGCGGGACTATACAATGAGCAGTTCTTC | CASSIRAGLYNEQFF | TRBJ2-1 | TRBV19 | TRBD2 | .
TGTGCCAGCAGTCCGTACGGGGGGGAGCAGTACTTC | CASSPYGGEQYF | TRBJ2-7 | TRBV28 | TRBD2 | .
TGTGCCATCAGTGAGCTGACTAGTGGCGGGGAGCTGTTTTTT | CAISELTSGGELFF | TRBJ2-2 | TRBV10-3 | . | .
TGTGCCAGCTCACAAGCGGGAGGGCCGGGGGAGCAGTACTTC | CASSQAGGPGEQYF | TRBJ2-7 | TRBV18 | TRBD2 | .
TGTGCCAGCAGTTACCAGTCCCCGAACACCGGGGAGCTGTTTTTT | CASSYQSPNTGELFF | TRBJ2-2 | TRBV6-5 | . | once
TGTGCCAGCAGCCCACAGATAAACTATGGCTACACCTTC | CASSPQINYGYTF | TRBJ1-2 | TRBV2 | . | .
TGTGCCAGCAGCTTGAGAATCCTAGCGGGTGACAATGAGCAGTTCTTC | CASSLRILAGDNEQFF | TRBJ2-1 | TRBV5-8 | TRBD2 | .
TGTGCCAGTAGTAAGGGACTAGCGGGACGCACCGGGGAGCTGTTTTTT | CASSKGLAGRTGELFF | TRBJ2-2 | TRBV19 | TRBD2 | once
TGTGCCAGCAGTTCCCCCGGGAGGCCGCACAATGAGCAGTTCTTC | CASSSPGRPHNEQFF | TRBJ2-1 | TRBV27 | TRBD2 | .
TGTGCCAGCAGCCCCGGGACTAGCGTGCAGTTCTTC | CASSPGTSVQFF | TRBJ2-1 | TRBV2 | TRBD2 | .
TGTGCCTGTAGCACTCTAGCGGGAGGCTACAATGAGCAGTTCTTC | CACSTLAGGYNEQFF | TRBJ2-1 | TRBV30 | TRBD2 | .
TGTGCCAGCAGCCAAGATCCAGAAGCGGGAGGGCCTAATGAGCAGTTCTTC | CASSQDPEAGGPNEQFF | TRBJ2-1 | TRBV3-1/TRBV3-2 | TRBD2 | .
TGTGCCACCAGCAGGGACAGGAACACTGAAGCTTTCTTT | CATSRDRNTEAFF | TRBJ1-1 | TRBV15 | . | .
TGTGCCAGCAGCACCGGGACAGCTAACTATGGCTACACCTTC | CASSTGTANYGYTF | TRBJ1-2 | TRBV5-6 | TRBD1 | .
TGTGCCAGCAGTGACACCATGGGCAGCTCTTACTATGGCTACACCTTC | CASSDTMGSSYYGYTF | TRBJ1-2 | TRBV2 | . | many
TGCAGCGTTGTAGAAGGGGGCGCCGAAGCTTTCTTT | CSVVEGGAEAFF | TRBJ1-1 | TRBV29-1 | TRBD1 | .
TGTGCCAGCTCACAGGGACTGGCGGAACTCACCGGGGAGCTGTTTTTT | CASSQGLAELTGELFF | TRBJ2-2 | TRBV18 | . | .
TGTGCCAGCAGGGGCGAGGGCGGGCCACAGGGCCTGTTTTTT | CASRGEGGPQGLFF | TRBJ1-4 | TRBV2 | . | .
TGTGCCAGCAGCTTAGGGGGTGCGGGCACTGAAGCTTTCTTT | CASSLGGAGTEAFF | TRBJ1-1 | TRBV5-6 | . | .
TGTGCCAGCAGTCTATCAGGGGCGGGAGGGGCCAACGTCCTGACTTTC | CASSLSGAGGANVLTF | TRBJ2-6 | TRBV6-6 | . | .
TGTGCCAGCCGGGACAGGCTGAGAACAGATACGCAGTATTTT | CASRDRLRTDTQYF | TRBJ2-3 | TRBV19 | TRBD1 | .
TGTGCCAGCAGCTTAGACAGGGGAGGCAATCAGCCCCAGCATTTT | CASSLDRGGNQPQHF | TRBJ1-5 | TRBV7-8 | TRBD1 | .
TGTGCCAGCAGTGCGTTCAGGCAGGGTTCCTACAATGAGCAGTTCTTC | CASSAFRQGSYNEQFF | TRBJ2-1 | TRBV2 | . | .
TGTGCCAGCAGTTACTCGACGGCGACTGGGTCACCCCTCCACTTT | CASSYSTATGSPLHF | TRBJ1-6 | TRBV6-2/TRBV6-3 | . | .
TGCGCCAGCAGCCCAAGACAGGGGGCAGGGGAGCAGTACTTC | CASSPRQGAGEQYF | TRBJ2-7 | TRBV5-1 | TRBD1 | once
TGTGCCAGCAGTGGGGGACTAGCGGGAGGCTTCAGCATTAACAATGAGCAGTTCTTC | CASSGGLAGGFSINNEQFF | TRBJ2-1 | TRBV3-1/TRBV3-2 | TRBD2 | .
TGTGCCAGCAAAAGACAGGGGACTGGAAACACCATATATTTT | CASKRQGTGNTIYF | TRBJ1-3 | TRBV6-6 | TRBD1 | .
TGTGCCACCAGCAGAGAACTAGCGGACCTCTTCGGCGAGCAGTACTTC | CATSRELADLFGEQYF | TRBJ2-7 | TRBV15 | TRBD2 | .
TGCAGCGTCGACAGGGAACGCAACTATGGCTACACCTTC | CSVDRERNYGYTF | TRBJ1-2 | TRBV29-1 | TRBD1 | .
TGTGCCAGCAGTGTTGCGGGACAGGGGACAGATACGCAGTATTTT | CASSVAGQGTDTQYF | TRBJ2-3 | TRBV2 | TRBD1 | once
TGCGCCAGCAGCGGGGTCAGAAGCCGATCGAACACTGAAGCTTTCTTT | CASSGVRSRSNTEAFF | TRBJ1-1 | TRBV10-2 | . | .
TGTGCCAGCACCCTGACAGAGAACACTGAAGCTTTCTTT | CASTLTENTEAFF | TRBJ1-1 | TRBV25-1 | . | .
TGTGCCAGCAGTTGGGCGGGAGGGTTGATAGAGCAGTTCTTC | CASSWAGGLIEQFF | TRBJ2-1 | TRBV28 | TRBD2 | once
TGTGCCAGCAGAGGGACTACGAACACCGGGGAGCTGTTTTTT | CASRGTTNTGELFF | TRBJ2-2 | TRBV7-9 | TRBD2 | .
TGTGCCAGCAGCCCCCGTCTAGCGGGAAGGGGGCCCGACAATGAGCAGTTCTTC | CASSPRLAGRGPDNEQFF | TRBJ2-1 | TRBV5-8 | TRBD2 | .
TGTGCCAGCAGCTTAGTCGACAGGGGTGGGACCCAGTACTTC | CASSLVDRGGTQYF | TRBJ2-5 | TRBV11-2 | TRBD1 | .
TGTGCCAGTAGTATCCGGGACATCGTGTACTTC | CASSIRDIVYF | TRBJ2-4 | TRBV19 | . | .
TGCAGCGTTGACAGGGCACAAGAGACCCAGTACTTC | CSVDRAQETQYF | TRBJ2-5 | TRBV29-1 | . | .
TGTGCCAGCAGCCAAGACGCACTAGCGGGATTATATTACGAGCAGTACTTC | CASSQDALAGLYYEQYF | TRBJ2-7 | TRBV14 | TRBD2 | .
TGTGCCAGTAGTGCCGGGAGGGTGACCTCTGGAAACACCATATATTTT | CASSAGRVTSGNTIYF | TRBJ1-3 | TRBV19 | . | few
TGTGCCAGCAGTTACCGGACAGCTTCCTACAATGAGCAGTTCTTC | CASSYRTASYNEQFF | TRBJ2-1 | TRBV6-5 | . | once